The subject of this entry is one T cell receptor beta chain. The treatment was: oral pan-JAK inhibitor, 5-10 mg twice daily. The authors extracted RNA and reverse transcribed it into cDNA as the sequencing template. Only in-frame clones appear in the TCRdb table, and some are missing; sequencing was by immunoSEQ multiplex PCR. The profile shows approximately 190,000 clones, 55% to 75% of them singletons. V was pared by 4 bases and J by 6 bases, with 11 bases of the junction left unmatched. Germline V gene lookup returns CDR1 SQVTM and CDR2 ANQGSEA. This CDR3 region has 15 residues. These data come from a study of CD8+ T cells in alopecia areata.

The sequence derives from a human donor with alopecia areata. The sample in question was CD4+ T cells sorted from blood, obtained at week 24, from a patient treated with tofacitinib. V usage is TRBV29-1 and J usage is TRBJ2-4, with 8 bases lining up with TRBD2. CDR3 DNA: TGCAGCGTTGGGACGGGAGGGCGAGTGGGAAACATTCAGTACTTC. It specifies CSVGTGGRVGNIQYF.